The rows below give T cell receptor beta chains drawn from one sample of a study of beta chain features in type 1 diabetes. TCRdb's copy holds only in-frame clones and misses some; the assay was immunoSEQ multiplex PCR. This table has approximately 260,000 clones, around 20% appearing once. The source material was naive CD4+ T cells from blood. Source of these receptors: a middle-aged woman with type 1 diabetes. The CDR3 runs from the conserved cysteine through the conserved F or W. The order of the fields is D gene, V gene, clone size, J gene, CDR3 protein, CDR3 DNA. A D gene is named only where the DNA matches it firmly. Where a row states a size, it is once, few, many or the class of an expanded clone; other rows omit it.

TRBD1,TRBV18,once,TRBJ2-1,CASSLGQANEQFF,TGTGCCAGCTCACTCGGACAGGCCAATGAGCAGTTCTTC
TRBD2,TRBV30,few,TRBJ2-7,CAWSSPGGEQYF,TGTGCCTGGAGTAGCCCGGGGGGCGAGCAGTACTTC
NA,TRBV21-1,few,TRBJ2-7,CASSSWTNSPYEQYF,TGTGCCAGCAGCAGCTGGACAAACTCCCCCTACGAGCAGTACTTC
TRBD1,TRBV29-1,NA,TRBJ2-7,CSVDLGQGATYEQYF,TGCAGCGTTGACTTGGGACAGGGGGCGACCTACGAGCAGTACTTC
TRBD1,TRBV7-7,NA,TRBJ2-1,CASSPGTGLYNEQFF,TGTGCTAGCAGCCCCGGGACAGGGCTTTACAATGAGCAGTTCTTC
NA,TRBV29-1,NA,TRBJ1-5,CSVAPSGNQPQHF,TGCAGCGTTGCCCCCTCCGGCAATCAGCCCCAGCATTTT
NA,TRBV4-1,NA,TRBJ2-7,CASSPTGLTYEQYF,TGCGCCAGCAGCCCGACAGGCTTGACCTACGAGCAGTACTTC
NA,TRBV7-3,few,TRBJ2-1,CASSSTRHNEQFF,TGTGCCAGCAGCTCCACTAGGCACAATGAGCAGTTCTTC
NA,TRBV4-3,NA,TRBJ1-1,CASSQGPQNTEAFF,TGCGCCAGCAGCCAAGGGCCCCAGAACACTGAAGCTTTCTTT
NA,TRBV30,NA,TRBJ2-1,CAWTPGGREQFF,TGTGCCTGGACCCCCGGCGGAAGGGAGCAGTTCTTC
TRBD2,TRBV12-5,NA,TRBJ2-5,CASGRDGGIGETQYF,TGTGCTAGTGGTCGCGACGGGGGGATCGGTGAGACCCAGTACTTC
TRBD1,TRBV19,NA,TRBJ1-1,CASASGTALRGTEAFF,TGTGCCAGTGCCTCCGGGACAGCGCTTCGGGGCACTGAAGCTTTCTTT
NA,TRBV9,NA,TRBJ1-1,CASSVTLRTDGDTEAFF,TGTGCCAGCAGCGTAACCCTCAGGACGGACGGGGACACTGAAGCTTTCTTT
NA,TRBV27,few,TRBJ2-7,CASSFGAGSTYEQYF,TGTGCCAGCAGTTTCGGGGCGGGATCGACCTACGAGCAGTACTTC